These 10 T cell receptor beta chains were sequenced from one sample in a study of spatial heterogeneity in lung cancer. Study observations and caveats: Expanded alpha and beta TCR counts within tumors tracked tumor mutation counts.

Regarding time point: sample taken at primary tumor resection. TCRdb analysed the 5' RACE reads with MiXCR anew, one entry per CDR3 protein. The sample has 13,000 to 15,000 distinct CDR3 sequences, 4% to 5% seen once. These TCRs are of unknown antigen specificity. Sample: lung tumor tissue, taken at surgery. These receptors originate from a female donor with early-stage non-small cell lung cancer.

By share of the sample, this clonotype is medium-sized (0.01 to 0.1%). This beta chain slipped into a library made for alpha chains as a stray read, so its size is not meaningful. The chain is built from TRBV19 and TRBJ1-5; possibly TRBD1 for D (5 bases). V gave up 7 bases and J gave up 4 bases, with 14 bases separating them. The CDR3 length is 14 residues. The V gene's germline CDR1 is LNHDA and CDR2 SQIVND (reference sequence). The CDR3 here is CASNSRAGNQPQHF. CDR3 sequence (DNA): TGTGCCAGTAACTCAAGGGCAGGGAATCAGCCCCAGCATTTT.

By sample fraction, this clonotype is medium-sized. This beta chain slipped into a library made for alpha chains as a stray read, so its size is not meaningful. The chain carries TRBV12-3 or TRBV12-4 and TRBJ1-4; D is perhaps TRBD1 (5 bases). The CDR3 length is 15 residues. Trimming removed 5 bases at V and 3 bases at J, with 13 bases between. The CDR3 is CASSPGGTANEKLFF. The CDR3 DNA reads TGTGCCAGCAGTCCGGGGGGAACAGCTAATGAAAAACTGTTTTTT.

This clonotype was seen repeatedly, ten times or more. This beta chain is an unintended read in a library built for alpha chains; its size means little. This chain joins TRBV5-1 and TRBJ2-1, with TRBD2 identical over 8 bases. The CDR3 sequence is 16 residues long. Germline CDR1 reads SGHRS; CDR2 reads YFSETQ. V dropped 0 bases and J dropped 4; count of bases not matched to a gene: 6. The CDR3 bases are TGCGCCAGCAGCTTGGTAGGTAGCGGGGCTTACAATGAGCAGTTCTTC. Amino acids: CASSLVGSGAYNEQFF.

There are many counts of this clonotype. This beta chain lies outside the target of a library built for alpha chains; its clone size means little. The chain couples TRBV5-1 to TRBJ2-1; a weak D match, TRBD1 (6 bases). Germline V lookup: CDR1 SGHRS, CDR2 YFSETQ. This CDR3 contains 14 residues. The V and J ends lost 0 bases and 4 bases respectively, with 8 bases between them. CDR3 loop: CASSLGQVYNEQFF. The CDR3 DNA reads TGCGCCAGCAGCTTGGGACAGGTATACAATGAGCAGTTCTTC.

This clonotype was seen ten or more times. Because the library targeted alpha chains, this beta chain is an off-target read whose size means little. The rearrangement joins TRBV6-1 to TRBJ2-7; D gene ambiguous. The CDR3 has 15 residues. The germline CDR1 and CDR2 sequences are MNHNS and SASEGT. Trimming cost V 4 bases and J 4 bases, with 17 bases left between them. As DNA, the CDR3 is TGTGCCAGCAGTGTTACATCGGCCACCACTTACGAGCAGTACTTC. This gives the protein CASSVTSATTYEQYF.

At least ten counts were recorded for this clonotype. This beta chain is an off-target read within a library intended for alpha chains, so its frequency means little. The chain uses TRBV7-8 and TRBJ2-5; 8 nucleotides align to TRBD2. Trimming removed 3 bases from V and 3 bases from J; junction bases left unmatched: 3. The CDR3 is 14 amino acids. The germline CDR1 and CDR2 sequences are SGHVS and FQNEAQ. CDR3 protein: CASSFTSGEETQYF. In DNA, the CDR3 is TGTGCCAGCAGCTTTACTAGCGGAGAAGAGACCCAGTACTTC.

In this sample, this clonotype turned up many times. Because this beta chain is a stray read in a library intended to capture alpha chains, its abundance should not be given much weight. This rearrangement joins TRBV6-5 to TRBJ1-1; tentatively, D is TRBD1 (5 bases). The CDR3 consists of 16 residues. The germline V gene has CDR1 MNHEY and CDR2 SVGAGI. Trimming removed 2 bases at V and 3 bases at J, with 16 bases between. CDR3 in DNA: TGTGCCAGCAGTTACGATTTACAAGGGGCATACACTGAAGCTTTCTTT. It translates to CASSYDLQGAYTEAFF.

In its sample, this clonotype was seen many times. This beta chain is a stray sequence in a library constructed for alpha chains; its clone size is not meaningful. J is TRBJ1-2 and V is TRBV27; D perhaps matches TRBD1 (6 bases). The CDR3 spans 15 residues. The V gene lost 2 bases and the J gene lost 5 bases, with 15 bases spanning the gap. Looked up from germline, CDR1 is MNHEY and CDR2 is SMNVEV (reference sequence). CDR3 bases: TGTGCCAGCAGTTTAGTAGGACAGTCCGAATATGGCTACACCTTC. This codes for CASSLVGQSEYGYTF.

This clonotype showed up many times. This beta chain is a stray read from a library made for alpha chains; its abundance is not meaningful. In nucleotides, the CDR3 is TGTGCCAGCAGTGGTGGGTTGAACTACGAGCAGTACTTC. Amino acids: CASSGGLNYEQYF. The chain has TRBV5-4 and TRBJ2-7, with D unclear. Trimming removed 5 bases from V and 3 bases from J, with 12 bases in between. The CDR3 has 13 amino acids. Germline-derived CDR1 and CDR2 are SGHNT and YYREEE (reference sequence). Complete variable domain (other parts from reference TRBV5-4 and TRBJ2-7): ETGVTQSPTHLIKTRGQQVTLRCSSQSGHNTVSWYQQALGQGPQFIFQYYREEENGRGNFPPRFSGLQFPNYSSELNVNALELDDSALYLCASSGGLNYEQYFGPGTRLTVT.

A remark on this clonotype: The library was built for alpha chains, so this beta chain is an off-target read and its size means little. The CDR3 loop reads CSASRGIRVGNYGYTF. The CDR3 region has the DNA TGCAGTGCTAGTCGGGGAATCAGGGTAGGGAACTATGGCTACACCTTC. The rearrangement links TRBV20-1 to TRBJ1-2; maybe TRBD1 (5 bases). Trimming removed 3 bases from V and 2 bases from J, with 19 bases in between. Germline loops: CDR1 DFQATT, CDR2 SNEGSKA (reference sequence). The CDR3 consists of 16 residues.